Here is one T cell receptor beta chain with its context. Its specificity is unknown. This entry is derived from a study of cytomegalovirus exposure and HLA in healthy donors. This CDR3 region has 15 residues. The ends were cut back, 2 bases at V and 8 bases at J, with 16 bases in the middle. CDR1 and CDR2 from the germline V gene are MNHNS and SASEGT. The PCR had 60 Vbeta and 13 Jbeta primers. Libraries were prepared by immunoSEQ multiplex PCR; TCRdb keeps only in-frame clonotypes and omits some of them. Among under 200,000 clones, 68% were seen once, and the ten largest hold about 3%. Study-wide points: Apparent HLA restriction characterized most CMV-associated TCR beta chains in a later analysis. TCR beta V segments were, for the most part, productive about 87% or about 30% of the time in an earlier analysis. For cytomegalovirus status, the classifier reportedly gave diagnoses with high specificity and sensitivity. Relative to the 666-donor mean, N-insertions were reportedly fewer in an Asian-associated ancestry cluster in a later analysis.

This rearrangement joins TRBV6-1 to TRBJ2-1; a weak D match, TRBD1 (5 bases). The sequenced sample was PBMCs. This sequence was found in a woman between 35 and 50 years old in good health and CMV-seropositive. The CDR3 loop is CASSEHVGVMDEQFF. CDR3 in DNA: TGTGCCAGCAGTGAACACGTAGGGGTTATGGATGAGCAGTTCTTC.